These T cell receptor beta chains were read from a single sample in a study of blood T cells in healthy people across ages. TCRdb recomputed calls from the 5' RACE reads with MiXCR, one row per CDR3 protein. The sample yields about 1.6 million distinct CDR3 sequences, 30% to 35% seen once. Sequenced material: blood. The receptor source for this set is a woman aged 25 to 45 in good health. Both conserved end residues are part of each CDR3. D genes are given only for firm matches. Where a row states a size, it is once, few, many or the class of an expanded clone; other rows omit it.

d_gene,j_gene,v_gene,abundance,CDR3nt,CDR3aa
.,TRBJ2-5,TRBV28,few,TGTGCCAGCAGTTTCTTAGGCCGAGAGACCCAGTACTTC,CASSFLGRETQYF
.,TRBJ2-7,TRBV6-6,.,TGTGCCTCCTCCGGGTTAGAAAGCGGCAACCCTGGGGACGAGCAGTACTTC,CASSGLESGNPGDEQYF
.,TRBJ2-7,TRBV27,.,TGTGCCAGCAGTCCTCCGAGTGGAAAACAGTACTTC,CASSPPSGKQYF
.,TRBJ1-2,TRBV7-9,.,TGTGCCAGCAGAAATACCGGGGCCGACTATGGCTACACCTTC,CASRNTGADYGYTF
.,TRBJ1-5,TRBV6-6,few,TGTGCCAGCAGCCTGGCGGGATATGGCAATCAGCCCCAGCATTTT,CASSLAGYGNQPQHF
.,TRBJ2-1,TRBV15,few,TGTGCCACCAGTAGAGATCCCTCCGGGAGCCGGCAGTTCTTC,CATSRDPSGSRQFF
TRBD2,TRBJ2-5,TRBV27,once,TGTGCCAGCTCGAAGATGGGGCGAGCGGGGGTTGGAGAGACCCAGTACTTC,CASSKMGRAGVGETQYF
.,TRBJ1-2,TRBV20-1,.,TGCAGTGCTAGTGCCCGCGGGGGACCTGGGGGCTACACCTTC,CSASARGGPGGYTF
TRBD2,TRBJ2-7,TRBV4-1,few,TGCGCCAGCAGCCAAGACCAGGCGGGGGTCGGCGAGCAGTACTTC,CASSQDQAGVGEQYF
TRBD2,TRBJ2-1,TRBV20-1,few,TGCAGTGCTAGAGATCTAGGGGTCGGGAGGAATGAGCAGTTCTTC,CSARDLGVGRNEQFF
TRBD2,TRBJ2-1,TRBV7-3,.,TGTGCCAGCAGTACGGGACTAGAGAATGAGCAGTTCTTC,CASSTGLENEQFF
TRBD2,TRBJ2-1,TRBV4-1,many,TGCGCCAGCAGCCAAGATCTTCTGGCGGGGGGGACTAATGAGCAGTTCTTC,CASSQDLLAGGTNEQFF
.,TRBJ2-3,TRBV20-1,.,TGCAGTGCTAAAGGTCCCTCCGGGTGGACAGATACGCAGTATTTT,CSAKGPSGWTDTQYF
TRBD1,TRBJ1-1,TRBV12-3/TRBV12-4,few,TGTGCCAGCAGACGGACAGGTAGGGACACTGAAGCTTTCTTT,CASRRTGRDTEAFF
TRBD1,TRBJ2-5,TRBV9,.,TGTGCCAGCAGCGTAGAGGGACAGGGTACGGACGGGCAGTACTTC,CASSVEGQGTDGQYF
TRBD1,TRBJ2-4,TRBV10-2,.,TGCGCCAGCAGTATAGGACAGGGCCAGTACTTC,CASSIGQGQYF
.,TRBJ1-1,TRBV28,once,TGTGCCAACAGCACGGGACGGTCGAAATACACTGGAGCTTTCTTT,CANSTGRSKYTGAFF
.,TRBJ2-5,TRBV2,.,TGTGCCAGCACCCTGACAGGGCCAGCGGGAGAGCAGTACTTC,CASTLTGPAGEQYF
TRBD2,TRBJ2-7,TRBV15,.,TGTGCCACCAGCAGAGTCATTGGACTAGCGGGGAGTTACGAGCAGTACTTC,CATSRVIGLAGSYEQYF
.,TRBJ2-6,TRBV7-9,many,TGTGCCAGCAGGGCGAGGGGCCCAGTCAGTGGGGCCAACGTCCTGACTTTC,CASRARGPVSGANVLTF
TRBD1,TRBJ2-5,TRBV7-7,few,TGTGCCAGCAGCGACAGGGTCCGAGAGACCCAGTACTTC,CASSDRVRETQYF
TRBD2,TRBJ2-1,TRBV6-1,.,TGTGCCAGCAGTGAAGGCGGGACTAGAATTAATGAGCAGTTCTTC,CASSEGGTRINEQFF
TRBD1,TRBJ1-1,TRBV12-3/TRBV12-4,.,TGTGCCAGCAGTCTTAAACAGGGGAAGGACACTGAAGCTTTCTTT,CASSLKQGKDTEAFF